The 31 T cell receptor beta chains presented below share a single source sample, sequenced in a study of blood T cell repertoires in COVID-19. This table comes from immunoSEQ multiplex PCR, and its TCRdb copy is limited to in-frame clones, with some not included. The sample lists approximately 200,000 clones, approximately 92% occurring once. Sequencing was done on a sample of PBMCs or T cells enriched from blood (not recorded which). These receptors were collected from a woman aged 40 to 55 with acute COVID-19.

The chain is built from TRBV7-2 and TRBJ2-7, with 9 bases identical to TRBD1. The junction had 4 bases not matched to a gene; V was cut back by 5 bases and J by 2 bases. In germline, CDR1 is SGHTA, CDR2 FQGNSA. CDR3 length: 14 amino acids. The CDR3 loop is CASSPDRGTYEQYF. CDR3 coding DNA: TGTGCCAGCAGCCCCGACAGGGGGACCTACGAGCAGTACTTC.

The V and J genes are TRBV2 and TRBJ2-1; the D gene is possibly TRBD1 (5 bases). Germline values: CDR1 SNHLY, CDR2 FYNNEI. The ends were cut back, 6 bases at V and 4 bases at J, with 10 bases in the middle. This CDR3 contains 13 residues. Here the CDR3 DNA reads TGTGCCAGCAGCCAGGGCCTTTACAATGAGCAGTTCTTC. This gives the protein CASSQGLYNEQFF.

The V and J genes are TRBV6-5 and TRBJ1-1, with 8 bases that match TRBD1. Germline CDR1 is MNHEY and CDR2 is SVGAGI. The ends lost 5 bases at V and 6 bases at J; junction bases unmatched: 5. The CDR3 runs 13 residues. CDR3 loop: CASSLDRGSEAFF. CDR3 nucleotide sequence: TGTGCCAGCAGTCTAGACAGGGGCTCTGAAGCTTTCTTT.

This chain's CDR3 is CAWSQGANSPLHF. The CDR3 bases are TGTGCCTGGAGTCAGGGTGCCAATTCACCCCTCCACTTT. V is TRBV30 and J is TRBJ1-6, with D perhaps TRBD1 (5 bases). Germline CDR1 and CDR2: GTSNPN and SVGIG (reference sequence). The CDR3 runs to 13 residues. V lost 2 bases and J lost 7, with 9 bases in between.

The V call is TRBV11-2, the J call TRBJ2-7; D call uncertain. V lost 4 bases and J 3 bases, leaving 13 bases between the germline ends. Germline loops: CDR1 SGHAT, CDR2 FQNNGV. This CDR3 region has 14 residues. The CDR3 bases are TGTGCCAGCAGCTCAGAAGACATTCTCTACGAGCAGTACTTC. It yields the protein CASSSEDILYEQYF.

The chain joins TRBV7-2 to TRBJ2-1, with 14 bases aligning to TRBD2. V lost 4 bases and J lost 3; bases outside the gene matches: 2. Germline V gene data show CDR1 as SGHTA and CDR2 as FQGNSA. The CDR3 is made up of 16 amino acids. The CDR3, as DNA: TGTGCCAGCAGCTCTGGGACTAGCGGGAGCTACAATGAGCAGTTCTTC. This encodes CASSSGTSGSYNEQFF.

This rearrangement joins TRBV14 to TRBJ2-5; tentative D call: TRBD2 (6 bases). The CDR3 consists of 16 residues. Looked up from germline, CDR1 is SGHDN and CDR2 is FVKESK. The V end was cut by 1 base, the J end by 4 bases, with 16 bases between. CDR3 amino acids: CASSQGGGVRGETQYF. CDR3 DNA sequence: TGTGCCAGCAGCCAAGGCGGAGGGGTGCGGGGAGAGACCCAGTACTTC.

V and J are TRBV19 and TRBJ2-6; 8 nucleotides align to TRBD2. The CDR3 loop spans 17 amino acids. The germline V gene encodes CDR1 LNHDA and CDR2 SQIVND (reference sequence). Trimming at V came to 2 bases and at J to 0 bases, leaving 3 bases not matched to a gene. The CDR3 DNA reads TGTGCCAGTAGTATAAGCGGGGGATACTCTGGGGCCAACGTCCTGACTTTC. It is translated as CASSISGGYSGANVLTF.

The CDR3 DNA sequence: TGTGCCAGCAGCCCAGGGGGCCAGAGAAATCAGCCCCAGCATTTT. This sequence encodes CASSPGGQRNQPQHF. The chain couples TRBV27 to TRBJ1-5; 8 bases agree with TRBD1. This CDR3 is 15 amino acids long. The V gene's germline CDR1 is MNHEY and CDR2 SMNVEV (reference sequence). The junction had 8 bases not matched to a gene; V was cut back by 6 bases and J by 4 bases.

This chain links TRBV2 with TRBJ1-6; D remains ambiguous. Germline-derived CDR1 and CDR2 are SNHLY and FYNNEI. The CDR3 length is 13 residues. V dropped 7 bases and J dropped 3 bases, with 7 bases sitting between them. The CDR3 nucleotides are TGTGCCAGCAAATACATCTATAATTCACCCCTCCACTTT. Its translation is CASKYIYNSPLHF.

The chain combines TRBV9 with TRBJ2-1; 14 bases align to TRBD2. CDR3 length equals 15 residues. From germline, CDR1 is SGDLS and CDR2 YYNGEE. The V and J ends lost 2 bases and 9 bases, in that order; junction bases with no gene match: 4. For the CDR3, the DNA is TGTGCCAGCAGCGTGGGACTAGCGGGGGTAGGTGAGCAGTTCTTC. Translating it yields CASSVGLAGVGEQFF.

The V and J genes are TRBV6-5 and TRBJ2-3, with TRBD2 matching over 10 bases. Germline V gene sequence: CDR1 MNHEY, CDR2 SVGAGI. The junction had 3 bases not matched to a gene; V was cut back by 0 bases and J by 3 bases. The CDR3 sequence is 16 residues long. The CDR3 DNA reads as TGTGCCAGCAGTTACTCTTCTAGCGGGAGTACAGATACGCAGTATTTT. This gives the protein CASSYSSSGSTDTQYF.

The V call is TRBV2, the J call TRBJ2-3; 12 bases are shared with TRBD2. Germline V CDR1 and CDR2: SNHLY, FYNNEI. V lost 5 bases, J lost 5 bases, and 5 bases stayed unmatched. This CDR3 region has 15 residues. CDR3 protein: CASSTSGGYEDTQYF. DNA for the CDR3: TGTGCCAGCAGTACTAGCGGGGGGTATGAAGATACGCAGTATTTT.

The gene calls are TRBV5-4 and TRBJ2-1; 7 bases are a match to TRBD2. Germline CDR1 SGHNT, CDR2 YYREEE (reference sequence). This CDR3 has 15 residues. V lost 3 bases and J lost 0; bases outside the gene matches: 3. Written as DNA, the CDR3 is TGTGCCAGCAGCTCAGCGGGGAGCTCCTACAATGAGCAGTTCTTC. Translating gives CASSSAGSSYNEQFF.

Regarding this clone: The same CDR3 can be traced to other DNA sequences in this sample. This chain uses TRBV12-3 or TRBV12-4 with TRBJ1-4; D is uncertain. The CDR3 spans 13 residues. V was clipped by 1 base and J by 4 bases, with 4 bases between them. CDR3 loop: CASSLDSNEKLFF. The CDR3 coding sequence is TGTGCCAGCAGTTTAGACAGTAATGAAAAACTGTTTTTT.

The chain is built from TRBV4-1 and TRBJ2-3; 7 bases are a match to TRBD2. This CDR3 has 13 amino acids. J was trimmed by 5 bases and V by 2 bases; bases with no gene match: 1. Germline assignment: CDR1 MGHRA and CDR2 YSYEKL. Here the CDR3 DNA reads TGCGCCAGCAGCCAACCGGGGGGAGATACGCAGTATTTT. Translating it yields CASSQPGGDTQYF.

CDR3 sequence reads: CASSLQGENTEAFF. The CDR3 nucleotides are TGTGCCAGCAGCTTACAGGGGGAGAACACTGAAGCTTTCTTT. The gene calls are TRBV6-5 and TRBJ1-1, with 8 bases matching TRBD1. CDR1 is MNHEY and CDR2 is SVGAGI in the germline V gene. This CDR3 spans 14 amino acids. V dropped 6 bases and J dropped 1; count of bases not matched to a gene: 4.

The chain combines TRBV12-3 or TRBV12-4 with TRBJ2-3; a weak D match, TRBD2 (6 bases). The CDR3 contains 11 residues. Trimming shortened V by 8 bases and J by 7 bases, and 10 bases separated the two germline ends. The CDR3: CASGGDYTQYF. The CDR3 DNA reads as TGTGCCAGCGGTGGGGACTATACGCAGTATTTT.

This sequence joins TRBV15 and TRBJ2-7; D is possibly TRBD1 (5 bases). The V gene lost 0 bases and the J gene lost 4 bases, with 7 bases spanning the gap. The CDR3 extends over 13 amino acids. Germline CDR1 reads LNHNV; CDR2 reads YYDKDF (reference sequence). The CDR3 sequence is CATSRDRQYEQYF. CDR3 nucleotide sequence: TGTGCCACCAGCAGAGATAGACAGTACGAGCAGTACTTC.

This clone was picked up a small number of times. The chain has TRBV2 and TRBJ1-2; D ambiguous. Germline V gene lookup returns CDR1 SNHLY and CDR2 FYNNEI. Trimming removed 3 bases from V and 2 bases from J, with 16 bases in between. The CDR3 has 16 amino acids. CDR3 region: CASSDLIGSRNYGYTF. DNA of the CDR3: TGTGCCAGCAGTGACCTCATAGGGAGTCGCAACTATGGCTACACCTTC.

CDR3 bases: TGCAGCGTTGAATACAGGGACAGGGGAGGGGACAATGAGCAGTTCTTC. It is translated as CSVEYRDRGGDNEQFF. The rearrangement links TRBV29-1 to TRBJ2-1, with TRBD1 matching 10 bases. The CDR3 length is 16 residues. Per germline, CDR1 SQVTM and CDR2 ANQGSEA. J lost 5 bases, V lost 2 bases, and 9 bases had no gene match.

CDR3 protein: CATSSREGRTQYF. The CDR3 nucleotides read TGTGCCACCAGCAGCAGGGAGGGAAGGACCCAGTACTTC. This chain links TRBV15 with TRBJ2-5; 7 bases match TRBD2. V was clipped by 3 bases and J by 7 bases; unmatched bases: 5. Per germline, CDR1 LNHNV and CDR2 YYDKDF (reference sequence). This CDR3 is built from 13 residues.

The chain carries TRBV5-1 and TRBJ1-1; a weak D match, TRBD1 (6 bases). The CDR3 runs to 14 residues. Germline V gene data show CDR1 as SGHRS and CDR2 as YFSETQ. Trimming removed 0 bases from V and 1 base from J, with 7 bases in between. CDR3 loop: CASSLGGRNTEAFF. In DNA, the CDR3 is TGCGCCAGCAGCTTGGGGGGGCGGAACACTGAAGCTTTCTTT.

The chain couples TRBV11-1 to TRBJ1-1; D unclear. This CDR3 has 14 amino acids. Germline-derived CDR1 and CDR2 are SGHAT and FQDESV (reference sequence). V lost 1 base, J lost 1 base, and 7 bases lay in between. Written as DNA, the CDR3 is TGTGCCAGCAGCTTAGTTATGGCGAACACTGAAGCTTTCTTT. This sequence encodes CASSLVMANTEAFF.

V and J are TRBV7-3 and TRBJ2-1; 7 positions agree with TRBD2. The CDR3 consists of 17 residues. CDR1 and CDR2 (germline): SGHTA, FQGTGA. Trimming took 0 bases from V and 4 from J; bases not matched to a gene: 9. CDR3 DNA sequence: TGTGCCAGCAGCTTAACGGGAGCGGGGTCCGGGTACAATGAGCAGTTCTTC. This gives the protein CASSLTGAGSGYNEQFF.

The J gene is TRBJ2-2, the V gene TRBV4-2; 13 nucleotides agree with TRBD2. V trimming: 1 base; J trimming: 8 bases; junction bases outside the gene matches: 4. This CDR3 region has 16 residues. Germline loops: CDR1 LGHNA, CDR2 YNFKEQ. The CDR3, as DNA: TGTGCCAGCAGCCAAGTAGGGACTAGCGGGATGGGGGAGCTGTTTTTT. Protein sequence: CASSQVGTSGMGELFF.

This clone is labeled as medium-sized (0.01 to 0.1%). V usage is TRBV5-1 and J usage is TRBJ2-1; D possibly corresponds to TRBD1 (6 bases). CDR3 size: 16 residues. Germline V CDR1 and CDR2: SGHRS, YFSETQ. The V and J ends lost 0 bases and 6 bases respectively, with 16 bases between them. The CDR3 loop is CASSLGGPPPSNEQFF. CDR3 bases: TGCGCCAGCAGCTTGGGGGGGCCACCCCCGAGCAATGAGCAGTTCTTC.

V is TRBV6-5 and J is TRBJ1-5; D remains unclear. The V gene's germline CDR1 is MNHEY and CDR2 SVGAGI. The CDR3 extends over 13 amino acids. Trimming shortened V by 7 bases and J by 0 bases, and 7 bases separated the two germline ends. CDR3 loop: CASKENSNQPQHF. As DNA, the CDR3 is TGTGCCAGCAAGGAGAATAGCAATCAGCCCCAGCATTTT.

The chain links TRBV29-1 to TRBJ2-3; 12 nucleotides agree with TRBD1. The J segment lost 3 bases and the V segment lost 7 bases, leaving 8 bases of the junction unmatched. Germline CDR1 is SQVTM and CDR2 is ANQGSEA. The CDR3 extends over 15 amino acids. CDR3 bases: TGCAGCGACGTCCGGGACAGGGGGCGAACAGATACGCAGTATTTT. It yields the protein CSDVRDRGRTDTQYF.

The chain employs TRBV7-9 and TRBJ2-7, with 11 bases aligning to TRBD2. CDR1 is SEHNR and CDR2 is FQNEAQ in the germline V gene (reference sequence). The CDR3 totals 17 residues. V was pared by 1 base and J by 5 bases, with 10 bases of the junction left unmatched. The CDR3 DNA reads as TGTGCCAGCAGCTTAGGAGAGCTAGCGGGAGGTTTTGACGAGCAGTACTTC. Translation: CASSLGELAGGFDEQYF.

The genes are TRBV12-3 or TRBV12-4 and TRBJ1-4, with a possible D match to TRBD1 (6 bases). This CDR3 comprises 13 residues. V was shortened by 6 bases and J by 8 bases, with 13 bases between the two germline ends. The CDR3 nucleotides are TGTGCCAGCAGACCGGGACAAAGAGAAAAACTGTTTTTT. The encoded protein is CASRPGQREKLFF.